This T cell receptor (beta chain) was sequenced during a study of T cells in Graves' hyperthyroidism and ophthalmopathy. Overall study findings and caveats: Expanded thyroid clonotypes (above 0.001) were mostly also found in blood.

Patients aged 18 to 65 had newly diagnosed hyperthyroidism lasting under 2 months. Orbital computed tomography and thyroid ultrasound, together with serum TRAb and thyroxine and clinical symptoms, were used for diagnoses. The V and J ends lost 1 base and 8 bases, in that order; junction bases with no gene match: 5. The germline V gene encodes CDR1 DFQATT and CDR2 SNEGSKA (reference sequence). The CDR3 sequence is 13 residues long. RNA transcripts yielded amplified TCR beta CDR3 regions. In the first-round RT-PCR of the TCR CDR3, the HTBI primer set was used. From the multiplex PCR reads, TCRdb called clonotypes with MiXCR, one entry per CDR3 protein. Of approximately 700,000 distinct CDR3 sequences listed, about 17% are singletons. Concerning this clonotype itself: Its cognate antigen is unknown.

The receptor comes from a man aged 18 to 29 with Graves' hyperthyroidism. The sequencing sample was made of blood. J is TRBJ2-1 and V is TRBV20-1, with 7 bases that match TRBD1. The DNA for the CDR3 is TGCAGTGCTAGAGGCCACCAGGGGGATGAGCAGTTCTTC. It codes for CSARGHQGDEQFF.